The next 7 T cell receptor beta chains were all read from a single sample in a study of regulatory T cells in long-lasting Graves disease. Time point defined: newly diagnosed GD, antithyroid drugs for less than 3 months. The TCR library was prepared using RNA isolated from PBMCs. Combining iRepertoire HTBI primers with Arm-PCR of CDR3 regions, the authors built TCR beta libraries. A single record per CDR3 protein comes from TCRdb applying MiXCR to the multiplex PCR reads. The table includes about 540,000 distinct CDR3 sequences, approximately 12% detected once. This same sample was also taken into another study, of T cells in Graves' hyperthyroidism and ophthalmopathy.

The sample in question was peripheral blood mononuclear cells (PBMCs), obtained at new diagnosis, from a patient treated with antithyroid drugs. The receptors shown here come from a man younger than 45 with Graves disease.

In its sample, this clonotype was seen many times. The V gene is TRBV27, the J gene TRBJ1-3; D is undetermined. Trimming took off 3 bases at V and 2 bases at J, with 11 bases between the two ends. The V gene's germline CDR1 is MNHEY and CDR2 SMNVEV (reference sequence). The length of the CDR3 is 15 residues. CDR3 sequence: CASSFGGQTGNTIYF. The CDR3 DNA sequence: TGTGCCAGCAGTTTCGGAGGTCAAACTGGAAACACCATATATTTT.

This chain uses TRBV6-1 with TRBJ1-2; D call uncertain. The V gene's germline CDR1 is MNHNS and CDR2 SASEGT. The CDR3 is made up of 11 amino acids. The V end was cut by 4 bases, the J end by 8 bases, with 8 bases between. CDR3 bases: TGTGCCAGCAGTGCCCAAGGGGGCTACACCTTC. Its translation: CASSAQGGYTF.

Turning to this clonotype: One base away lies a much larger clone, so this may be a sequencing read error. No conserved phenylalanine or tryptophan is present at the end of the CDR3, so a read error is the likely explanation. The rearrangement joins TRBV11-2 to TRBJ2-5, with 8 bases lining up with TRBD2. Germline-derived CDR1 and CDR2 are SGHAT and FQNNGV. V dropped 1 base and J dropped 4; count of bases not matched to a gene: 5. The CDR3 consists of 15 residues. The CDR3 is CASSLAASGGETQYS. The CDR3 coding sequence is TGTGCCAGCAGCTTAGCGGCGAGCGGGGGAGAGACCCAGTACTCC.

This clonotype was counted many times. This rearrangement joins TRBV5-4 to TRBJ2-5; 8 bases map to TRBD2. Looked up from germline, CDR1 is SGHNT and CDR2 is YYREEE (reference sequence). The CDR3 loop spans 15 amino acids. Losses at the gene ends were 4 bases for V and 0 bases for J; bases not matched to a gene: 5. The CDR3 loop is CASSPRGGDQETQYF. The CDR3 DNA reads as TGTGCCAGCAGCCCCCGGGGGGGGGACCAAGAGACCCAGTACTTC. Full variable domain (missing parts from reference TRBV5-4 and TRBJ2-5): ETGVTQSPTHLIKTRGQQVTLRCSSQSGHNTVSWYQQALGQGPQFIFQYYREEENGRGNFPPRFSGLQFPNYSSELNVNALELDDSALYLCASSPRGGDQETQYFGPGTRLLVL.

This clonotype has more than one count but fewer than ten. This chain uses TRBV7-2 with TRBJ2-7, with 10 bases matching TRBD2. Germline loops: CDR1 SGHTA, CDR2 FQGNSA. The CDR3 sequence is 16 residues long. V gave up 4 bases and J gave up 2 bases; unmatched junction bases: 8. CDR3 loop: CASSSTGTSAPYEQYF. CDR3 DNA sequence: TGTGCCAGCAGCTCAACCGGGACTAGCGCCCCCTACGAGCAGTACTTC. The full variable domain, its missing parts supplied by reference TRBV7-2 and TRBJ2-7, is GAGVSQSPSNKVTEKGKDVELRCDPISGHTALYWYRQSLGQGLEFLIYFQGNSAPDKSGLPSDRFSAERTGGSVSTLTIQRTQQEDSAVYLCASSSTGTSAPYEQYFGPGTRLTVT.

This clonotype was counted a few times. The chain couples TRBV5-1 to TRBJ2-1; 7 positions agree with TRBD1. The length of the CDR3 is 15 residues. V lost 2 bases and J lost 7; bases outside the gene matches: 9. The germline CDR1 and CDR2 sequences are SGHRS and YFSETQ. DNA of the CDR3: TGCGCCAGCAGCTTCGAGGGACAGTTACGTAATGAGCAGTTCTTC. Its protein product is CASSFEGQLRNEQFF.

This clonotype was counted many times. The gene calls are TRBV6-1 and TRBJ2-3, with TRBD2 identical over 10 bases. CDR3 length: 14 residues. V gave up 4 bases and J gave up 4 bases; unmatched junction bases: 2. Germline CDR1 and CDR2: MNHNS and SASEGT. The CDR3 DNA follows: TGTGCCAGCAGTGGACTAGCGGGTTCAGATACGCAGTATTTT. Translated, it gives CASSGLAGSDTQYF.